This T cell receptor beta chain was identified in a study of blood T cells in healthy people across ages. This CDR3 is 14 amino acids long. Per germline, CDR1 LNHNV and CDR2 YYDKDF (reference sequence). V lost 1 base and J lost 3, with 9 bases in between. Primers used in a second PCR of about 7 to 12 cycles were a sample-barcoded 5' primer and a J-beta primer mix. TCRdb redid the calling of the 5' RACE reads with MiXCR, one entry per CDR3 protein. The sample records around 710,000 distinct CDR3 sequences, roughly two fifths being singletons. The table lists this clonotype with a few counts. The chain links TRBV15 to TRBJ2-5, with D perhaps TRBD2 (6 bases). The receptor comes from a woman aged 60-75 years in good health. Source material: blood. CDR3 loop: CATSRAGLEETQYF. The CDR3 DNA is TGTGCCACCAGCAGAGCGGGACTCGAAGAGACCCAGTACTTC.